The 28 T cell receptor beta chains in this list originate from one sample, sequenced in a study of cytomegalovirus exposure and HLA in healthy donors. Use of 60 Vbeta and 13 Jbeta primers characterized the PCR. Produced via immunoSEQ multiplex PCR; TCRdb's table is partial and in-frame only. The sample consists of a few hundred thousand clones, over 70% of them appearing once. The sample comprised PBMCs. Every receptor here comes from a girl aged 2 to 9 in good health and CMV-seronegative.

This clone came up a few times. The V call is TRBV30, the J call TRBJ1-1; 10 nucleotides match TRBD1. The CDR3 runs to 16 residues. V was pared by 4 bases and J by 6 bases, with 14 bases of the junction left unmatched. Germline V CDR1 and CDR2: GTSNPN, SVGIG (reference sequence). The DNA for the CDR3 is TGTGCCTGGAACCCAGGGACAGGGGCTTGGGAGTCTGAAGCTTTCTTT. Translation gives CAWNPGTGAWESEAFF.

This clone came up once. J is TRBJ2-7 and V is TRBV5-1, with D perhaps matching TRBD1 (6 bases). This CDR3 has 15 residues. V was cut by 1 base and J by 0 bases, with 11 bases left in between. Germline V CDR1 and CDR2: SGHRS, YFSETQ. The CDR3 loop reads CASSLKGQHSYEQYF. The CDR3 DNA reads TGCGCCAGCAGCTTGAAGGGACAACACTCCTACGAGCAGTACTTC.

V is TRBV19 and J is TRBJ1-6, with no clear D. The CDR3 consists of 15 residues. V was pared by 6 bases and J by 2 bases, with 11 bases between. Per the germline V gene, CDR1 is LNHDA and CDR2 is SQIVND (reference sequence). The CDR3 loop reads CASRPQIPYNSPLHF. The CDR3 region has the DNA TGTGCCAGTAGGCCACAGATACCCTATAATTCACCCCTCCACTTT. Full variable domain (remainder filled in from reference TRBV19 and TRBJ1-6): DGGITQSPKYLFRKEGQNVTLSCEQNLNHDAMYWYRQDPGQGLRLIYYSQIVNDFQKGDIAEGYSVSREKKESFPLTVTSAQKNPTAFYLCASRPQIPYNSPLHFGNGTRLTVT.

The rearrangement links TRBV10-3 to TRBJ2-3; D call uncertain. CDR3 length: 14 residues. Germline V lookup: CDR1 ENHRY, CDR2 SYGVKD. The V gene lost 0 bases and the J gene lost 3 bases, with 7 bases spanning the gap. The chain's CDR3 is CAISESLVTDTQYF. The CDR3 DNA sequence: TGTGCCATCAGTGAGTCCCTCGTTACAGATACGCAGTATTTT.

The chain is built from TRBV7-7 and TRBJ2-3, with 8 bases identical to TRBD2. With V trimmed by 5 bases and J by 5 bases, 6 bases remained unmatched. CDR3 length: 14 residues. Germline V lookup: CDR1 SSHAT, CDR2 FNYEAQ (reference sequence). The CDR3 region has the DNA TGTGCCAGCAGCCACGGGGGGGCTAGAGATACGCAGTATTTT. Translation: CASSHGGARDTQYF.

This clone showed up just once. Here the CDR3 DNA reads TGTGCCAGCAACCGGGACAGGGGGGCTACGCAGTATTTT. Residues: CASNRDRGATQYF. The rearrangement joins TRBV2 to TRBJ2-3; 11 bases are shared with TRBD1. V gave up 7 bases and J gave up 8 bases; unmatched junction bases: 5. CDR3 length: 13 amino acids. Germline V CDR1 and CDR2: SNHLY, FYNNEI.

The genes are TRBV7-9 and TRBJ1-3; no clear D. The germline CDR1 and CDR2 sequences are SEHNR and FQNEAQ (reference sequence). The CDR3 has 13 amino acids. V was pared by 3 bases and J by 0 bases, with 3 bases between. CDR3 loop: CASSFNSGNTIYF. The CDR3 nucleotides read TGTGCCAGCAGCTTCAACTCTGGAAACACCATATATTTT.

The chain combines TRBV30 with TRBJ2-7; D is perhaps TRBD2 (6 bases). The CDR3 spans 12 residues. Germline V CDR1 and CDR2: GTSNPN, SVGIG (reference sequence). V lost 0 bases, J lost 6 bases, and 9 bases lay in between. CDR3 sequence reads: CAWSVSGGEQYF. The CDR3 DNA is TGTGCCTGGAGTGTTAGCGGCGGCGAGCAGTACTTC. Full variable domain (missing parts from reference TRBV30 and TRBJ2-7): SQTIHQWPATLVQPVGSPLSLECTVEGTSNPNLYWYRQAAGRGLQLLFYSVGIGQISSEVPQNLSASRPQDRQFILSSKKLLLSDSGFYLCAWSVSGGEQYFGPGTRLTVT.

The rearrangement uses TRBV7-9 and TRBJ1-2, with D possibly matching TRBD1 (5 bases). The V gene's germline CDR1 is SEHNR and CDR2 FQNEAQ (reference sequence). The V gene lost 5 bases and the J gene lost 3 bases, with 13 bases spanning the gap. This CDR3 contains 14 residues. The CDR3 spells CASSLGGDDYGYTF. DNA for the CDR3: TGTGCCAGCAGCCTGGGGGGGGACGACTATGGCTACACCTTC.

The V call is TRBV28, the J call TRBJ1-4; D not certain. Trimming took off 6 bases at V and 7 bases at J, with 21 bases between the two ends. Germline CDR1 is MDHEN and CDR2 is SYDVKM. This CDR3 contains 16 residues. The DNA of the CDR3 is TGTGCCAGCAGGTCGGGAGGTCTTGAGGAAAGTGAAAAACTGTTTTTT. Encoded protein: CASRSGGLEESEKLFF.

J is TRBJ2-3 and V is TRBV28, with TRBD1 matching 7 bases. CDR1 is MDHEN and CDR2 is SYDVKM in the germline V gene. The CDR3 contains 13 residues. Losses at the gene ends were 10 bases for V and 0 bases for J; bases not matched to a gene: 4. As DNA, the CDR3 is TGTGCCACCTCGACAGGGAGCACAGATACGCAGTATTTT. Its translation is CATSTGSTDTQYF.

V usage is TRBV2 and J usage is TRBJ2-2, with TRBD2 matching 8 bases. V was pared by 5 bases and J by 3 bases, with 2 bases of the junction left unmatched. This CDR3 has 14 residues. In germline, CDR1 is SNHLY, CDR2 FYNNEI. The CDR3 DNA is TGTGCCAGCAGTCGGGGGGGGCACACCGGGGAGCTGTTTTTT. This sequence encodes CASSRGGHTGELFF.

This clone turned up a few times. The chain has TRBV7-9 and TRBJ2-2; no firm D call. The CDR3 is 17 residues long. The germline V gene encodes CDR1 SEHNR and CDR2 FQNEAQ (reference sequence). The ends were cut back, 1 base at V and 1 base at J, with 13 bases in the middle. This CDR3 is CASSLDGVWRNTGELFF. As DNA, the CDR3 is TGTGCCAGCAGCTTAGATGGTGTGTGGAGGAACACCGGGGAGCTGTTTTTT.

The chain joins TRBV28 to TRBJ2-5; 10 bases line up with TRBD1. The germline CDR1 and CDR2 sequences are MDHEN and SYDVKM. V lost 4 bases, J lost 5 bases, and 7 bases stayed unmatched. The CDR3 loop spans 15 amino acids. The CDR3 loop reads CASSSPDRGLETQYF. Here the CDR3 DNA reads TGTGCCAGCAGTTCTCCTGACAGGGGGCTTGAGACCCAGTACTTC.

The genes are TRBV4-1 and TRBJ1-4, with 9 nucleotides matching TRBD1. J lost 7 bases, V lost 4 bases, and 7 bases had no gene match. The CDR3 sequence is 15 residues long. The germline gives CDR1 MGHRA, CDR2 YSYEKL. The CDR3 DNA reads as TGCGCCAGCAGCCTCTACAGGGGGCAGAGTGAAAAACTGTTTTTT. Residues: CASSLYRGQSEKLFF.

The chain is built from TRBV6-1 and TRBJ1-4; the D gene is possibly TRBD1 (6 bases). The length of the CDR3 is 13 residues. Trimming left V 6 bases short and J 6 bases short, with 11 bases between. From germline, CDR1 is MNHNS and CDR2 SASEGT. The CDR3 protein is CASRPGTHEKLFF. CDR3 sequence (DNA): TGTGCCAGCAGACCCGGGACACATGAAAAACTGTTTTTT.

V and J are TRBV7-6 and TRBJ1-1; D remains ambiguous. Germline V CDR1 and CDR2: SGHVS, FNYEAQ. This CDR3 has 17 residues. The germline V and J ends were trimmed by 8 bases and 1 base, with 23 bases remaining between them. CDR3 region: CASSRAAGFPRNTEAFF. CDR3 DNA sequence: TGTGCCAGCTCTCGGGCAGCGGGTTTCCCGAGGAACACTGAAGCTTTCTTT. The variable domain in full, completed from reference TRBV7-6 and TRBJ1-1, reads GAGVSQSPRYKVTKRGQDVALRCDPISGHVSLYWYRQALGQGPEFLTYFNYEAQQDKSGLPNDRFSAERPEGSISTLTIQRTEQRDSAMYRCASSRAAGFPRNTEAFFGQGTRLTVV.

The rearrangement joins TRBV7-9 to TRBJ2-7; 7 positions agree with TRBD2. J was trimmed by 2 bases and V by 0 bases; bases with no gene match: 13. Germline-derived CDR1 and CDR2 are SEHNR and FQNEAQ (reference sequence). The CDR3 sequence is 18 residues long. The CDR3 nucleotides are TGTGCCAGCAGCTTAGCAGTTCTAGCGGAACGTAAAGCCTACGAGCAGTACTTC. Translated: CASSLAVLAERKAYEQYF.

The chain has TRBV28 and TRBJ2-1; the match to TRBD1 covers 7 bases. Germline V gene data show CDR1 as MDHEN and CDR2 as SYDVKM. CDR3 length equals 11 residues. V trimming: 3 bases; J trimming: 12 bases; junction bases outside the gene matches: 2. The CDR3 loop is CASSFRDRQFF. For the CDR3, the DNA is TGTGCCAGCAGTTTCCGGGACAGGCAGTTCTTC.

This rearrangement joins TRBV4-1 to TRBJ2-5; TRBD1 aligns across 8 bases. Trimming at V came to 3 bases and at J to 9 bases, leaving 12 bases not matched to a gene. CDR1 and CDR2 from the germline V gene are MGHRA and YSYEKL. The CDR3 is 15 amino acids. The CDR3 loop reads CASSQNRGAGAAQYF. As DNA, the CDR3 is TGCGCCAGCAGCCAGAACAGGGGGGCAGGAGCGGCCCAGTACTTC.

The V gene is TRBV25-1, the J gene TRBJ2-5; TRBD2 matches 10 bases. The CDR3 runs to 13 residues. V shed 7 bases, J shed 5 bases, and the junction held 4 bases outside the gene matches. CDR1 is MGHDK, CDR2 SYGVNS, per germline. CDR3 bases: TGTGCCAGCACACTAGCGGGGACGGAGACCCAGTACTTC. Translating gives CASTLAGTETQYF.

Only one count was recorded for this clone. The J gene is TRBJ2-7, the V gene TRBV2; 7 bases fit TRBD2. CDR3 size: 14 residues. With V trimmed by 7 bases and J by 4 bases, 10 bases remained unmatched. Germline CDR1 reads SNHLY; CDR2 reads FYNNEI. This chain's CDR3 is CASKEEGAGYEQYF. The CDR3 nucleotides are TGTGCCAGCAAAGAGGAGGGAGCGGGATACGAGCAGTACTTC.

The rearrangement uses TRBV18 and TRBJ1-5; no clear D. Germline assignment: CDR1 KGHSH and CDR2 LQKENI. V lost 3 bases to trimming and J lost 1 base, with 10 bases between them. The CDR3 has 15 amino acids. CDR3 sequence: CASSPVRFSNQPQHF. CDR3 in DNA: TGTGCCAGCTCACCGGTCAGGTTCAGCAATCAGCCCCAGCATTTT.

The chain couples TRBV7-9 to TRBJ2-7; 11 bases are shared with TRBD2. J gave up 2 bases and V 5 bases, and 8 bases lay outside the gene matches. This CDR3 has 16 residues. Germline CDR1 SEHNR, CDR2 FQNEAQ (reference sequence). The CDR3 bases are TGTGCCAGCAGCACCTCTAGCGGGGGGCCAACCTACGAGCAGTACTTC. This codes for CASSTSSGGPTYEQYF.

The chain is built from TRBV7-9 and TRBJ2-5, with 7 bases matching TRBD1. The length of the CDR3 is 14 residues. V shed 5 bases, J shed 0 bases, and the junction held 3 bases outside the gene matches. Germline V gene sequence: CDR1 SEHNR, CDR2 FQNEAQ (reference sequence). CDR3 sequence: CASSRDRDQETQYF. The CDR3, as DNA: TGTGCCAGCAGCCGCGACAGGGACCAAGAGACCCAGTACTTC.

This sequence joins TRBV19 and TRBJ2-1; 8 nucleotides align to TRBD2. Trimming at V came to 6 bases and at J to 2 bases, leaving 9 bases not matched to a gene. The germline gives CDR1 LNHDA, CDR2 SQIVND (reference sequence). The length of the CDR3 is 16 residues. The CDR3 sequence is CASRGSAGETYNEQFF. CDR3 nucleotides: TGTGCCAGTAGGGGGTCAGCGGGGGAAACCTACAATGAGCAGTTCTTC.

The V and J genes are TRBV15 and TRBJ1-4; no definite D call. The CDR3 is 12 residues long. Germline V gives CDR1 LNHNV, CDR2 YYDKDF (reference sequence). V dropped 5 bases and J dropped 7 bases, with 8 bases sitting between them. Written as DNA, the CDR3 is TGTGCCACCAGCGGTCGACTTGAAAAACTGTTTTTT. Translated, it gives CATSGRLEKLFF. Full variable domain (remainder filled in from reference TRBV15 and TRBJ1-4): DAMVIQNPRYQVTQFGKPVTLSCSQTLNHNVMYWYQQKSSQAPKLLFHYYDKDFNNEADTPDNFQSRRPNTSFCFLDIRSPGLGDTAMYLCATSGRLEKLFFGSGTQLSVL.

The table lists this clone with a few counts. The chain combines TRBV11-2 with TRBJ2-1, with TRBD2 matching over 12 bases. CDR1 is SGHAT and CDR2 is FQNNGV in the germline V gene. With 5 bases clipped from V and 15 bases from J, the junction kept 14 bases outside the gene matches. CDR3 length: 15 residues. This chain's CDR3 is CASSRGLAGKQWGFF. DNA for the CDR3: TGTGCCAGCAGCCGCGGACTAGCGGGGAAGCAATGGGGGTTCTTC.